This T cell receptor (beta chain) was profiled in a study of shared clonotypes between healthy human individuals. Whole-study findings and limits: Clonotype sharing among donors was expected to depend on sequencing depth. Rarefaction analysis demonstrated incomplete sorted-subset sequencing notwithstanding large depth.

Source study methods: Junction-only immunoSEQ sequences carried no quality scores, so filtering differed. The assay was immunoSEQ multiplex PCR, and TCRdb's table has in-frame clones only and misses some. V and J calls and clone size come straight from that table; D and trimming were deduced from the DNA. The sample holds roughly 640,000 clones, 74% seen once. The ends were cut back, 4 bases at V and 1 base at J, with 20 bases in the middle. The length of the CDR3 is 17 residues. Looked up from germline, CDR1 is SGHRS and CDR2 is YFSETQ. To note about this clone: What it recognizes is unknown.

The sample comprised memory CD4+ T cells sorted from blood. Regarding subset: CD45RA-negative fraction. The receptor comes from a woman in her 30s in good health. The chain joins TRBV5-1 to TRBJ1-1; TRBD1 is a possible D gene (5 bases). CDR3 amino acids: CASSPDMSLLTNTEAFF. In nucleotides, the CDR3 is TGCGCCAGCAGCCCGGACATGTCTTTACTAACGAACACTGAAGCTTTCTTT.